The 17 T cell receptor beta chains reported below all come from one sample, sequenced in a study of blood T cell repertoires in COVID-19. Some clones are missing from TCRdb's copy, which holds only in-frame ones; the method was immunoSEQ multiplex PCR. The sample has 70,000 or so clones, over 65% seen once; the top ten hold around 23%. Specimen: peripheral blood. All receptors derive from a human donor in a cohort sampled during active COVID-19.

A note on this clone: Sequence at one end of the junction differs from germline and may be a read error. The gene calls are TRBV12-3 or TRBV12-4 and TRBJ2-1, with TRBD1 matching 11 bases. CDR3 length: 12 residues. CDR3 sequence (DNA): TGTGCCAGCAGTCCCGGACAGGGGGCTTCTATCTTC. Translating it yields CASSPGQGASIF.

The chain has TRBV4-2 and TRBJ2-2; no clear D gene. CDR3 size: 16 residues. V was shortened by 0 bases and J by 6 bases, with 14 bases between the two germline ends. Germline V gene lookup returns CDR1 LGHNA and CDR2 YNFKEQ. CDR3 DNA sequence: TGTGCCAGCAGCCAAGATCCCTTTCAGGTGGCCGGGGAGCTGTTTTTT. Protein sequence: CASSQDPFQVAGELFF.

CDR3 sequence: CASSLAQGALTNEKLFF. The CDR3 DNA sequence: TGTGCCAGCAGCTTGGCGCAGGGGGCGCTTACTAATGAAAAACTGTTTTTT. This chain links TRBV5-6 with TRBJ1-4; TRBD1 matches 8 bases. Trimming cost V 0 bases and J 2 bases; bases outside gene matches: 6. This CDR3 spans 17 amino acids. Looked up from germline, CDR1 is SGHDT and CDR2 is YYEEEE.

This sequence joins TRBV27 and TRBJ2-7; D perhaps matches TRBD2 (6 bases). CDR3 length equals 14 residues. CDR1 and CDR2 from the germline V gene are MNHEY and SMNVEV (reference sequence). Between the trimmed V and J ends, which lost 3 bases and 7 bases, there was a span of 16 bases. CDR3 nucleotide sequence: TGTGCCAGCAGTTTTACGCTGCGGGATAGAGAGCAGTACTTC. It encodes CASSFTLRDREQYF.

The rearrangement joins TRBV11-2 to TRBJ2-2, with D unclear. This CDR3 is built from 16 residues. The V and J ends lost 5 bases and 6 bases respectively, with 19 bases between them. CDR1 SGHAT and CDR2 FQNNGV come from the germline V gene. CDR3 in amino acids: CASSPHLNLRSGELFF. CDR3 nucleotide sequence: TGTGCCAGCAGCCCTCACCTAAATTTGAGGTCCGGGGAGCTGTTTTTT.

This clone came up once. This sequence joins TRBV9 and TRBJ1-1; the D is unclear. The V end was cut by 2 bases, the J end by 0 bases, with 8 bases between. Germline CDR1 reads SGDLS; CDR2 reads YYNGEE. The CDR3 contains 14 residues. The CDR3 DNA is TGTGCCAGCAGCGTCGGGGAGATGAACACTGAAGCTTTCTTT. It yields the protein CASSVGEMNTEAFF.

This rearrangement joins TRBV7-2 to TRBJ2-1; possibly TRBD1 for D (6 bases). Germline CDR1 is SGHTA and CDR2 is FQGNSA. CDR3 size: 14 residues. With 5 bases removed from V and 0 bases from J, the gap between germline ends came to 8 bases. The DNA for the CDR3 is TGTGCCAGCAGCCCGGACAGCTCCTACAATGAGCAGTTCTTC. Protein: CASSPDSSYNEQFF.

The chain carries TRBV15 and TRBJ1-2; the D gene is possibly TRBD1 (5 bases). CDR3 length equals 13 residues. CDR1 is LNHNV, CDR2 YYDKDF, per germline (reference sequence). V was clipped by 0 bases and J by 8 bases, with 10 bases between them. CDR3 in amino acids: CATSRDRAGGYTF. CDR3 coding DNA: TGTGCCACCAGCAGAGACAGGGCGGGAGGCTACACCTTC.

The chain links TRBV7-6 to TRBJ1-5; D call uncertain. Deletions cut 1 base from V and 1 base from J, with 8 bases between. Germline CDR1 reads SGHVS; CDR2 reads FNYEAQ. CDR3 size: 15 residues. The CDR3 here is CASSLVGGSNQPQHF. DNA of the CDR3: TGTGCCAGCAGCTTAGTCGGCGGGAGCAATCAGCCCCAGCATTTT.

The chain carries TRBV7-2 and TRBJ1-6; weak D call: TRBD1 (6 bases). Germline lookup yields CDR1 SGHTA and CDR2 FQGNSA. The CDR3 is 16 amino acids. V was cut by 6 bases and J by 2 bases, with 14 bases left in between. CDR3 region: CASREQGVAYNSPLHF. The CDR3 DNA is TGTGCCAGCAGAGAACAGGGTGTCGCCTATAATTCACCCCTCCACTTT.

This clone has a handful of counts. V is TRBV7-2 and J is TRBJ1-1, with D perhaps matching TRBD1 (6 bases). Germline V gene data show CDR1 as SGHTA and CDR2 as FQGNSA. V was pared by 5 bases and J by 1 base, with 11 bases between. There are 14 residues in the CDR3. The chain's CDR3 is CASSPRGGNTEAFF. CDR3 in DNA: TGTGCCAGCAGCCCCAGAGGGGGGAACACTGAAGCTTTCTTT.

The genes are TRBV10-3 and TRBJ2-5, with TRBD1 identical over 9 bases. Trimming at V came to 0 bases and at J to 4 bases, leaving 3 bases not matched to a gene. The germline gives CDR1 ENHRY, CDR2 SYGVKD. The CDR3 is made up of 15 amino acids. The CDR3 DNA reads TGTGCCATCAGTGAGTCGAGGGACAGGGTAGAGACCCAGTACTTC. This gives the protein CAISESRDRVETQYF.

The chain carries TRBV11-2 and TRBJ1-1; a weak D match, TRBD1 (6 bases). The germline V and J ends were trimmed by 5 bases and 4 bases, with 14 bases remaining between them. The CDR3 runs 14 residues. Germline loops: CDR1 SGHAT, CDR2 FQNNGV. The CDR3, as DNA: TGTGCCAGCAGCCTAGGGGGGGTGGCCACTGAAGCTTTCTTT. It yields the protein CASSLGGVATEAFF.

CDR3 protein: CASSFGQETQYF. The CDR3 nucleotides read TGTGCCAGCAGTTTCGGACAGGAGACCCAGTACTTC. The gene calls are TRBV6-5 and TRBJ2-5; maybe TRBD1 (6 bases). V dropped 4 bases and J dropped 5 bases, with 8 bases sitting between them. Germline V gene data show CDR1 as MNHEY and CDR2 as SVGAGI. The CDR3 spans 12 residues.

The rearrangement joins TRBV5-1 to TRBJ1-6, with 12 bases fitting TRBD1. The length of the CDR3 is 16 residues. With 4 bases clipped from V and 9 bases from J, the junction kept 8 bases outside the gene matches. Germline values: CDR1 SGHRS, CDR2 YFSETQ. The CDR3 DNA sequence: TGCGCCAGCAGCCCACAAGGGGGACAGGGGGCTTCACCCCTCCACTTT. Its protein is CASSPQGGQGASPLHF.

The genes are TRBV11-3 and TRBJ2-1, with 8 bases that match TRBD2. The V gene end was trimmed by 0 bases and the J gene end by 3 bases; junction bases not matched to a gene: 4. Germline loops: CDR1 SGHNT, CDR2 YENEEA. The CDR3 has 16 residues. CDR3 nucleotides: TGTGCCAGCAGCTTAGATGGGACTAGATTCTACAATGAGCAGTTCTTC. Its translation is CASSLDGTRFYNEQFF.

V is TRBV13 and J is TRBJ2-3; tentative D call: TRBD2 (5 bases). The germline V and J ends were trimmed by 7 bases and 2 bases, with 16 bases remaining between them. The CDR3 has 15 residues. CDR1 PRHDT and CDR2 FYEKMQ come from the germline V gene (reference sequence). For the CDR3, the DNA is TGTGCCAGCACGATCTGGGAGCCACCCACAGATACGCAGTATTTT. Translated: CASTIWEPPTDTQYF.